The 26 T cell receptor beta chains below come from one sample, sequenced in a study of OX40 agonist ivuxolimab in advanced cancers. Sequenced by immunoSEQ multiplex PCR; TCRdb stores in-frame clones only, minus some. This sample has some 99,000 clones, with around 94% found just once. Sample: CD4+ or CD8+ T cells sorted from blood, taken in a trial of the OX40 agonist ivuxolimab. Receptor source: an adult with an advanced solid tumor such as melanoma, head and neck, liver or kidney cancer.

The chain carries TRBV6-1 and TRBJ1-1; D unclear. CDR1 is MNHNS, CDR2 SASEGT, per germline. The CDR3 covers 13 residues. Trimming removed 6 bases at V and 1 base at J, with 9 bases between. CDR3 loop: CASSRTENTEAFF. CDR3 in DNA: TGTGCCAGCAGCCGGACGGAGAACACTGAAGCTTTCTTT.

The chain is built from TRBV28 and TRBJ2-7, with TRBD2 matching 9 bases. The CDR3 sequence is 15 residues long. Trimming removed 7 bases from V and 3 bases from J; junction bases left unmatched: 10. Germline lookup yields CDR1 MDHEN and CDR2 SYDVKM. The CDR3 nucleotides read TGTGCCAGCAAGACTAGCGGAGCTGGGGGCTACGAGCAGTACTTC. This translates into CASKTSGAGGYEQYF.

This chain uses TRBV9 with TRBJ1-2, with 8 nucleotides matching TRBD1. Germline CDR1 and CDR2: SGDLS and YYNGEE. V lost 0 bases to trimming and J lost 6 bases; unmatched junction nucleotides: 10. This CDR3 comprises 16 residues. The CDR3 sequence is CASSVEGFRGRNGYTF. Written as DNA, the CDR3 is TGTGCCAGCAGCGTAGAGGGGTTCAGGGGGCGGAATGGCTACACCTTC.

V usage is TRBV19 and J usage is TRBJ1-2; perhaps TRBD1 as D (6 bases). Trimming cost V 7 bases and J 0 bases, with 15 bases left between them. Germline assignment: CDR1 LNHDA and CDR2 SQIVND (reference sequence). CDR3 length equals 15 residues. CDR3 protein: CASTNREGANYGYTF. The CDR3 DNA follows: TGTGCCAGTACGAACAGGGAAGGAGCTAACTATGGCTACACCTTC.

The J gene is TRBJ2-2, the V gene TRBV7-9; D unresolved. CDR3 length equals 10 residues. CDR1 and CDR2 from the germline V gene are SEHNR and FQNEAQ (reference sequence). Between the trimmed V and J ends, which lost 8 bases and 11 bases, there was a span of 9 bases. Written as DNA, the CDR3 is TGTGCCAGCTCACGGGCAGAGCTGTTTTTT. It yields the protein CASSRAELFF. Looking up the rest from reference TRBV7-9 and TRBJ2-2 gives the full variable domain: DTGVSQNPRHKITKRGQNVTFRCDPISEHNRLYWYRQTLGQGPEFLTYFQNEAQLEKSRLLSDRFSAERPKGSFSTLEIQRTEQGDSAMYLCASSRAELFFGEGSRLTVL.

This rearrangement joins TRBV27 to TRBJ2-7, with D uncertain. This CDR3 is built from 14 residues. V gave up 6 bases and J gave up 2 bases, with 14 bases separating them. Germline CDR1 is MNHEY and CDR2 is SMNVEV (reference sequence). The CDR3 DNA follows: TGTGCCAGCAGCTTCTATAGTGGGGCCTACGAGCAGTACTTC. This translates into CASSFYSGAYEQYF.

The chain couples TRBV18 to TRBJ1-4, with TRBD1 matching 7 bases. The ends lost 6 bases at V and 3 bases at J; junction bases unmatched: 4. CDR1 and CDR2 from the germline V gene are KGHSH and LQKENI. CDR3 length: 14 residues. CDR3 nucleotide sequence: TGTGCCAGCTCCCTCGGGACAGCTAATGAAAAACTGTTTTTT. Translated: CASSLGTANEKLFF. Complete variable domain (other parts from reference TRBV18 and TRBJ1-4): NAGVMQNPRHLVRRRGQEARLRCSPMKGHSHVYWYRQLPEEGLKFMVYLQKENIIDESGMPKERFSAEFPKEGPSILRIQQVVRGDSAAYFCASSLGTANEKLFFGSGTQLSVL.

The gene calls are TRBV15 and TRBJ2-7; 8 bases fit TRBD1. V was pared by 0 bases and J by 2 bases, with 9 bases of the junction left unmatched. CDR1 is LNHNV, CDR2 YYDKDF, per germline (reference sequence). The CDR3 totals 17 residues. The CDR3 DNA reads TGTGCCACCAGCAGAGATAAGACAGGGGCATGGGCCTACGAGCAGTACTTC. This translates into CATSRDKTGAWAYEQYF.

This chain joins TRBV11-3 and TRBJ2-2; tentative D call: TRBD1 (5 bases). This CDR3 spans 14 amino acids. V was clipped by 3 bases and J by 7 bases, with 12 bases between them. The germline V gene has CDR1 SGHNT and CDR2 YENEEA. The CDR3 protein is CASSLYQGFGELFF. CDR3 nucleotide sequence: TGTGCCAGCAGCTTGTATCAGGGTTTCGGGGAGCTGTTTTTT.

This rearrangement joins TRBV10-3 to TRBJ1-1, with D unclear. Deletions cut 0 bases from V and 3 bases from J, with 5 bases between. This CDR3 has 13 amino acids. Germline CDR1 and CDR2: ENHRY and SYGVKD. The CDR3 region has the DNA TGTGCCATCAGTGAGTCATCCGACACTGAAGCTTTCTTT. It yields the protein CAISESSDTEAFF.

This sequence joins TRBV6-4 and TRBJ2-3; 7 nucleotides match TRBD2. The CDR3 consists of 15 residues. The trim removed 0 bases at V and 5 bases at J, leaving 5 bases unmatched. Germline CDR1 is MRHNA and CDR2 is SNTAGT. The CDR3 region has the DNA TGTGCCAGCAGTGACTCAAGGGGAGGGCTAGATACGCAGTATTTT. It specifies CASSDSRGGLDTQYF.

The chain uses TRBV4-1 and TRBJ2-5; a possible D gene is TRBD2 (7 bases). Trimming cost V 0 bases and J 1 base, with 12 bases left between them. The CDR3 totals 16 residues. CDR1 MGHRA and CDR2 YSYEKL come from the germline V gene. CDR3 sequence reads: CASSQEIRGGQETQYF. The CDR3 DNA follows: TGCGCCAGCAGCCAAGAGATTAGGGGGGGCCAAGAGACCCAGTACTTC.

The V gene is TRBV18, the J gene TRBJ2-5, with TRBD1 matching 7 bases. Germline V gives CDR1 KGHSH, CDR2 LQKENI. There are 14 residues in the CDR3. J lost 5 bases, V lost 3 bases, and 6 bases had no gene match. The CDR3 DNA sequence: TGTGCCAGCTCACCGGACAGGCTAGGGGAGACCCAGTACTTC. It codes for CASSPDRLGETQYF.

A single count supports this clone. The CDR3 reads CATSRADFVAAEQFF. DNA of the CDR3: TGTGCCACCAGCAGAGCGGACTTTGTGGCTGCTGAGCAGTTCTTC. V usage is TRBV15 and J usage is TRBJ2-1; perhaps TRBD2 as D (5 bases). CDR1 LNHNV and CDR2 YYDKDF come from the germline V gene (reference sequence). The V end lost 1 base, the J end lost 9 bases, and 16 bases lay between the germline ends. CDR3 length: 15 residues.

The chain combines TRBV5-8 with TRBJ2-5; D might be TRBD2 (5 bases). This CDR3 is built from 17 residues. Germline V gives CDR1 SGHTS, CDR2 YDEGEE. Trimming took 3 bases from V and 5 from J, leaving 23 bases between them. CDR3 sequence (DNA): TGTGCCAGCAGCTGGGCCGGGGTAGGGTTGTCGATCGAGACCCAGTACTTC. Translating it yields CASSWAGVGLSIETQYF.

This CDR3 reads CASSPRANTGELFF. The CDR3 region has the DNA TGCGCCAGCAGCCCTAGGGCAAACACCGGGGAGCTGTTTTTT. V is TRBV4-1 and J is TRBJ2-2; D unresolved. Trimming removed 4 bases from V and 2 bases from J, with 8 bases in between. CDR3 length: 14 amino acids. Germline V gives CDR1 MGHRA, CDR2 YSYEKL.

V and J are TRBV15 and TRBJ1-1, with 9 bases that match TRBD1. Germline-derived CDR1 and CDR2 are LNHNV and YYDKDF (reference sequence). Trimming took 1 base from V and 6 from J; bases not matched to a gene: 15. The CDR3 length is 18 residues. The CDR3 protein is CATSRATRTGVFRPEAFF. CDR3 sequence (DNA): TGTGCCACCAGCAGAGCCACTCGGACAGGGGTTTTTCGGCCTGAAGCTTTCTTT.

This chain connects TRBV28 to TRBJ1-5; 7 nucleotides align to TRBD1. The CDR3 is made up of 17 amino acids. From germline, CDR1 is MDHEN and CDR2 SYDVKM. V dropped 6 bases and J dropped 1; count of bases not matched to a gene: 12. Here the CDR3 reads CASSPPQTGTSNQPQHF. CDR3 nucleotides: TGTGCCAGCAGCCCGCCGCAGACAGGGACGAGCAATCAGCCCCAGCATTTT.

The chain recombines TRBV11-2 with TRBJ2-5; 10 bases agree with TRBD2. The CDR3 sequence is 19 residues long. The germline CDR1 and CDR2 sequences are SGHAT and FQNNGV. Losses at the gene ends were 0 bases for V and 5 bases for J; bases not matched to a gene: 15. The CDR3 reads CASSLDLAGALRGSETQYF. CDR3 in DNA: TGTGCCAGCAGCTTAGATCTAGCGGGGGCCCTACGCGGCTCCGAGACCCAGTACTTC.

On this clone itself: At the DNA level, this CDR3 is encoded by other sequences in the same sample as well. The CDR3 sequence is CASSVDRNYGYTF. The CDR3 DNA sequence: TGTGCCAGCAGCGTAGACAGGAACTATGGCTACACCTTC. The genes are TRBV9 and TRBJ1-2; a weak D match, TRBD1 (5 bases). The ends were cut back, 0 bases at V and 2 bases at J, with 5 bases in the middle. This CDR3 is built from 13 residues. Germline V lookup: CDR1 SGDLS, CDR2 YYNGEE.

Concerning this clone itself: At the DNA level, this CDR3 is encoded by other sequences in the same sample as well. The chain couples TRBV18 to TRBJ2-5; TRBD1 is a possible D gene (5 bases). The CDR3 is 11 amino acids. Trimming cost V 6 bases and J 5 bases, with 7 bases left between them. Per germline, CDR1 KGHSH and CDR2 LQKENI. The CDR3 DNA reads TGTGCCAGCTCTCCAGGGGAGACCCAGTACTTC. Translated: CASSPGETQYF.

The chain recombines TRBV18 with TRBJ1-1; 8 bases match TRBD1. With 3 bases clipped from V and 2 bases from J, the junction kept 5 bases outside the gene matches. The CDR3 runs to 15 residues. Germline V gives CDR1 KGHSH, CDR2 LQKENI. In nucleotides, the CDR3 is TGTGCCAGCTCACCTGGACAGGGTTTCAACACTGAAGCTTTCTTT. It encodes CASSPGQGFNTEAFF.

V usage is TRBV7-2 and J usage is TRBJ1-5; no clear D. The V gene's germline CDR1 is SGHTA and CDR2 FQGNSA. This CDR3 has 16 amino acids. V lost 5 bases and J lost 0, with 14 bases in between. The CDR3 DNA sequence: TGTGCCAGCAGCCCAATGGCACACTATAGCAATCAGCCCCAGCATTTT. It encodes CASSPMAHYSNQPQHF.

This clone was recorded only once. The chain employs TRBV19 and TRBJ2-2, with 8 bases lining up with TRBD1. This CDR3 is built from 16 residues. V gave up 8 bases and J gave up 0 bases; unmatched junction bases: 8. Looked up from germline, CDR1 is LNHDA and CDR2 is SQIVND (reference sequence). The CDR3 sequence: CASPSRDRTNTGELFF. CDR3 DNA sequence: TGTGCCAGTCCCAGCCGGGACAGGACGAACACCGGGGAGCTGTTTTTT. Full variable domain (rest looked up from reference TRBV19 and TRBJ2-2): DGGITQSPKYLFRKEGQNVTLSCEQNLNHDAMYWYRQDPGQGLRLIYYSQIVNDFQKGDIAEGYSVSREKKESFPLTVTSAQKNPTAFYLCASPSRDRTNTGELFFGEGSRLTVL.

This clone has only one observation. The chain links TRBV12-2 to TRBJ2-7; TRBD2 is taken as the D call from the table, unchecked against the DNA. TRBV12-2 is assigned pseudogene status. The CDR3 totals 17 residues. Here the CDR3 reads CASRFSNLAGVTYEQYF. CDR3 bases: TGTGCAAGTCGCTTTTCCAATCTAGCGGGGGTAACCTACGAGCAGTACTTC.

V and J are TRBV6-5 and TRBJ2-7; D might be TRBD1 (6 bases). Germline V CDR1 and CDR2: MNHEY, SVGAGI. This CDR3 has 13 residues. V was cut by 6 bases and J by 0 bases, with 9 bases left in between. CDR3 amino acids: CASRDRYSYEQYF. The CDR3 region has the DNA TGTGCCAGCAGAGACAGGTACTCCTACGAGCAGTACTTC.